Each of the 20 T cell receptor beta chains below was sequenced from the same sample in a study of shared clonotypes between healthy human individuals. Using immunoSEQ multiplex PCR, the repertoire was profiled, and TCRdb retains in-frame clones only, with some absent. In the table there are 2.3 million or so clones, about 92% of which are singletons. Specimen: naive CD4+ T cells from PBMCs. Indicated subset: CD45RA+ positively selected. These receptors were collected from a man aged 18-30 years in good health. Some clones in this sample may be carry-over from other donors' samples.

This rearrangement joins TRBV11-2 to TRBJ2-5; D gene uncertain. The V gene's germline CDR1 is SGHAT and CDR2 FQNNGV. The V end lost 5 bases, the J end lost 3 bases, and 16 bases lay between the germline ends. This CDR3 region has 15 residues. In DNA, the CDR3 is TGTGCCAGCAGCCGCCCCCGGCACACCGAAGAGACCCAGTACTTC. This sequence encodes CASSRPRHTEETQYF.

The chain recombines TRBV19 with TRBJ1-4; D is perhaps TRBD1 (6 bases). V lost 10 bases and J lost 8, with 17 bases in between. The CDR3 loop spans 13 amino acids. Germline CDR1 reads LNHDA; CDR2 reads SQIVND (reference sequence). The CDR3 here is CATCWGQGEKLFF. The CDR3 DNA reads as TGTGCCACCTGCTGGGGACAAGGGGAAAAACTGTTTTTT.

With respect to this clone: Other nucleotide sequences in the sample specify the same CDR3. The chain combines TRBV6-5 with TRBJ1-1, with TRBD1 as a possible D gene (6 bases). Trimming stripped 6 bases from V and 0 bases from J, with 14 bases between. The CDR3 is 15 amino acids. Per the germline V gene, CDR1 is MNHEY and CDR2 is SVGAGI. CDR3: CASSPGQIMNTEAFF. The CDR3 nucleotides are TGTGCCAGCAGCCCTGGACAGATTATGAACACTGAAGCTTTCTTT.

The chain combines TRBV4-2 with TRBJ1-1; tentative D call: TRBD1 (5 bases). Germline V CDR1 and CDR2: LGHNA, YNFKEQ. This CDR3 region has 16 residues. Trimming cost V 4 bases and J 1 base, with 16 bases left between them. The CDR3 protein is CASSPATGLRNTEAFF. The DNA of the CDR3 is TGTGCCAGCAGCCCCGCAACGGGACTCAGGAACACTGAAGCTTTCTTT.

This clone was counted once. This chain links TRBV2 with TRBJ2-1; TRBD1 is a possible D gene (6 bases). Germline values: CDR1 SNHLY, CDR2 FYNNEI. V lost 3 bases and J lost 7, with 16 bases in between. The CDR3 loop spans 15 amino acids. CDR3 DNA: TGTGCCAGCAGTGATTTTAGGGGGAGTGTAAATGAGCAGTTCTTC. It is translated as CASSDFRGSVNEQFF.

The genes are TRBV30 and TRBJ1-2, with D possibly matching TRBD1 (5 bases). Germline loops: CDR1 GTSNPN, CDR2 SVGIG (reference sequence). Trimming stripped 4 bases from V and 4 bases from J, with 19 bases between. The length of the CDR3 is 15 residues. In nucleotides, the CDR3 is TGTGCCTGGAACAAGGTCGGGGCGACATCCTATGGCTACACCTTC. Protein sequence: CAWNKVGATSYGYTF.

The genes are TRBV29-1 and TRBJ2-1, with D uncertain. The CDR3 extends over 13 amino acids. CDR1 is SQVTM, CDR2 ANQGSEA, per germline. Trimming took off 3 bases at V and 9 bases at J, with 15 bases between the two ends. CDR3 sequence reads: CSVDPPGWGEQFF. The CDR3 coding sequence is TGCAGCGTTGACCCACCGGGTTGGGGTGAGCAGTTCTTC.

This clone was counted once. This chain joins TRBV19 and TRBJ1-3; D remains ambiguous. Germline V CDR1 and CDR2: LNHDA, SQIVND (reference sequence). Trimming cost V 5 bases and J 2 bases, with 13 bases left between them. This CDR3 region has 15 residues. DNA for the CDR3: TGTGCCAGTAGTCGAATAGACCTAACTGGAAACACCATATATTTT. Its protein product is CASSRIDLTGNTIYF.

This chain links TRBV29-1 with TRBJ1-2; D call uncertain. Germline lookup yields CDR1 SQVTM and CDR2 ANQGSEA. The CDR3 extends over 13 amino acids. V was clipped by 4 bases and J by 3 bases, with 12 bases between them. The CDR3 is CSVVPQRYYGYTF. The CDR3 nucleotides read TGCAGCGTTGTCCCCCAGCGCTACTATGGCTACACCTTC.

The chain links TRBV7-2 to TRBJ2-3, with D unresolved. CDR3 length: 13 residues. The V end lost 6 bases, the J end lost 1 base, and 8 bases lay between the germline ends. Germline CDR1 SGHTA, CDR2 FQGNSA. The CDR3 reads CASSMEGTDTQYF. CDR3 bases: TGTGCCAGCAGTATGGAAGGCACAGATACGCAGTATTTT.

This chain links TRBV7-9 with TRBJ1-5, with a possible D match to TRBD1 (5 bases). The CDR3 contains 15 residues. Germline CDR1 is SEHNR and CDR2 is FQNEAQ (reference sequence). Trimming stripped 5 bases from V and 1 base from J, with 12 bases between. In DNA form, the CDR3 reads TGTGCCAGCAGCCCAGCAGGGATAAGCAATCAGCCCCAGCATTTT. Translation gives CASSPAGISNQPQHF.

The chain uses TRBV4-1 and TRBJ2-5, with 8 bases aligning to TRBD1. With V trimmed by 4 bases and J by 5 bases, 9 bases remained unmatched. Per the germline V gene, CDR1 is MGHRA and CDR2 is YSYEKL. This CDR3 contains 15 residues. The CDR3 loop is CASSPDRGVGETQYF. The CDR3 nucleotides read TGCGCCAGCAGCCCTGACAGGGGAGTGGGGGAGACCCAGTACTTC.

This clone came up once. The V gene is TRBV7-6, the J gene TRBJ2-3; 10 positions agree with TRBD2. With V trimmed by 5 bases and J by 3 bases, 17 bases remained unmatched. Germline V gives CDR1 SGHVS, CDR2 FNYEAQ. The length of the CDR3 is 19 residues. CDR3 bases: TGTGCCAGCAGCACCCCCCATGAGAGTAGCGGGAGGAGGACAGATACGCAGTATTTT. It codes for CASSTPHESSGRRTDTQYF.

The V call is TRBV29-1, the J call TRBJ2-2; TRBD2 matches at 11 bases. The CDR3 extends over 16 amino acids. Unmatched junction bases numbered 2, after V lost 0 bases and J lost 2 bases. Per germline, CDR1 SQVTM and CDR2 ANQGSEA. The CDR3 nucleotides read TGCAGCGTTGAAGATAGCGGGAGGGCCAACACCGGGGAGCTGTTTTTT. Translating gives CSVEDSGRANTGELFF.

Comments on this clone: In the same sample, other DNA sequences code for this CDR3. The chain uses TRBV28 and TRBJ1-5; 11 nucleotides agree with TRBD1. After removal of 4 bases from V and 4 bases from J, the junction contained 3 bases not matched to a gene. CDR1 MDHEN and CDR2 SYDVKM come from the germline V gene. This CDR3 has 15 residues. Here the CDR3 reads CASSSGTGGNQPQHF. DNA for the CDR3: TGTGCCAGCAGTTCCGGGACAGGGGGTAATCAGCCCCAGCATTTT.

CDR3 in DNA: TGTGCCAGCAGGAGCGGGATAGAGACCCAGTACTTC. Encoded protein: CASRSGIETQYF. This chain connects TRBV6-5 to TRBJ2-5; 7 bases line up with TRBD2. Trimming cost V 6 bases and J 4 bases; bases outside gene matches: 2. The CDR3 spans 12 residues. Germline CDR1 MNHEY, CDR2 SVGAGI.

The CDR3 DNA reads as TGTGCCAGCAGCTTACCGTCCTCGGGGCTCGTGACCCAGTACTTC. Encoded protein: CASSLPSSGLVTQYF. The chain recombines TRBV7-9 with TRBJ2-5; tentatively, D is TRBD1 or TRBD2 (5 bases each). This CDR3 is 15 amino acids long. V was clipped by 2 bases and J by 7 bases, with 17 bases between them. Germline CDR1 and CDR2: SEHNR and FQNEAQ (reference sequence).

The rearrangement joins TRBV7-2 to TRBJ2-7; either TRBD1 or TRBD2 may supply D (5 bases each). The germline V gene encodes CDR1 SGHTA and CDR2 FQGNSA. Trimming took off 7 bases at V and 6 bases at J, with 19 bases between the two ends. The CDR3 has 14 residues. Here the CDR3 DNA reads TGTGCCAGCAACAAGGGGAGAGGAATTCCCGAGCAGTACTTC. This translates into CASNKGRGIPEQYF.

The chain uses TRBV7-9 and TRBJ1-6; no clear D. The V end lost 5 bases, the J end lost 8 bases, and 7 bases lay between the germline ends. CDR3 length: 12 amino acids. CDR1 SEHNR and CDR2 FQNEAQ come from the germline V gene (reference sequence). The DNA of the CDR3 is TGTGCCAGCAGCACAAAAGATTCACCCCTCCACTTT. It yields the protein CASSTKDSPLHF.

The genes are TRBV28 and TRBJ2-5, with 7 bases lining up with TRBD2. The CDR3 loop spans 15 amino acids. The germline V gene has CDR1 MDHEN and CDR2 SYDVKM. After removal of 5 bases from V and 5 bases from J, the junction contained 11 bases not matched to a gene. This chain's CDR3 is CASSPRTSLWETQYF. Written as DNA, the CDR3 is TGTGCCAGCAGTCCACGGACTAGTTTATGGGAGACCCAGTACTTC. Using reference TRBV28 and TRBJ2-5 for the parts outside the CDR3, the full variable domain is DVKVTQSSRYLVKRTGEKVFLECVQDMDHENMFWYRQDPGLGLRLIYFSYDVKMKEKGDIPEGYSVSREKKERFSLILESASTNQTSMYLCASSPRTSLWETQYFGPGTRLLVL.